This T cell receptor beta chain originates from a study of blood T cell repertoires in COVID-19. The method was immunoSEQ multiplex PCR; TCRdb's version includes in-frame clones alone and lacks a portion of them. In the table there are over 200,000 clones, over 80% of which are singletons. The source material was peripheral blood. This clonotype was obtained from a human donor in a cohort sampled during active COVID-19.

For the CDR3, the DNA is TGTGCCAGCAGCTTCAGGGGAAGGGGTTCCTACGAGCAGTACTTC. This sequence encodes CASSFRGRGSYEQYF. The chain uses TRBV28 and TRBJ2-7; TRBD1 is a possible D gene (6 bases). Germline-derived CDR1 and CDR2 are MDHEN and SYDVKM. The V end was cut by 6 bases, the J end by 1 base, with 16 bases between. The CDR3 covers 15 residues.